This passage covers 10 T cell receptor beta chains from one sample sequenced in a study of shared clonotypes between healthy human individuals (TCRdb year 2020). Library preparation was by the immunoSEQ multiplex PCR assay. TCRdb took over this immuneACCESS table, retaining in-frame rearrangements with V and J assigned. Such tables are incomplete; in checked studies, under half of the missing clones stem from an unresolved V gene, and the remainder is unexplained. The sample table contains roughly 500,000 clones; only one count was recorded for 79% of them. In total, the top ten clones hold 13% of the sample. Sequencing was performed on PBMCs. These receptors were taken from a woman aged 40-49 years in good health. Some clones in this sample may be carry-over from other donors' samples.

The genes are TRBV29-1 and TRBJ1-2, with D perhaps TRBD1 (5 bases). Germline-derived CDR1 and CDR2 are SQVTM and ANQGSEA. Between the trimmed V and J ends, which lost 2 bases and 5 bases, there was a span of 12 bases. This CDR3 is 13 amino acids long. The CDR3 nucleotides read TGCAGCGTTGAACCCCCCGGGGGGTATGGCTACACCTTC. It encodes CSVEPPGGYGYTF.

Turning to this clone: The germline gene is not matched at one end of the junction; a read error may be the cause. The V and J genes are TRBV5-5 and TRBJ2-7, with a tentative D call TRBD2 (6 bases). The CDR3 is 14 residues long. CDR1 and CDR2 (germline): SGHKS, YYEKEE (reference sequence). CDR3 protein: CASSQFAGPYEQYF. In DNA form, the CDR3 reads TGCGCCAGCAGCCAATTTGCGGGGCCCTACGAGCAGTACTTC.

The rearrangement links TRBV5-4 to TRBJ2-7; the match to TRBD2 covers 14 bases. V was pared by 4 bases and J by 2 bases, with 11 bases of the junction left unmatched. Per germline, CDR1 SGHNT and CDR2 YYREEE (reference sequence). The CDR3 sequence is 18 residues long. CDR3 residues: CASSLGTSGRTITYEQYF. The DNA for the CDR3 is TGTGCCAGCAGCCTAGGGACTAGCGGGAGAACAATTACCTACGAGCAGTACTTC.

This CDR3 is CASRVGTGGGNEQFF. The DNA for the CDR3 is TGTGCCAGCAGGGTAGGGACAGGGGGCGGGAATGAGCAGTTCTTC. This sequence joins TRBV6-1 and TRBJ2-1; 12 nucleotides match TRBD1. V dropped 6 bases and J dropped 7; count of bases not matched to a gene: 7. This CDR3 spans 15 amino acids. Germline V lookup: CDR1 MNHNS, CDR2 SASEGT.

Comment on this clone: A read error may be the cause here, since a much bigger clone is one base away. Other DNA sequences within the sample encode an identical CDR3. V and J are TRBV2 and TRBJ1-1; tentative D call: TRBD1 (5 bases). V dropped 6 bases and J dropped 1 base, with 18 bases sitting between them. CDR3 length: 16 amino acids. Germline-derived CDR1 and CDR2 are SNHLY and FYNNEI. Written as DNA, the CDR3 is TGTGCCAGCAGCAAGAGGGCGGGGACGTCGAACACTGAAGCTTTCTTT. It is translated as CASSKRAGTSNTEAFF. Full variable domain (remainder filled in from reference TRBV2 and TRBJ1-1): EPEVTQTPSHQVTQMGQEVILRCVPISNHLYFYWYRQILGQKVEFLVSFYNNEISEKSEIFDDQFSVERPDGSNFTLKIRSTKLEDSAMYFCASSKRAGTSNTEAFFGQGTRLTVV.

The CDR3 nucleotides read TGTGCCAGCAGTGCGGGGACAGGGGGCTTCTACGAGCAGTACTTC. This sequence encodes CASSAGTGGFYEQYF. V gene TRBV6-1 combines with J gene TRBJ2-7; 12 positions agree with TRBD1. V lost 4 bases, J lost 3 bases, and 4 bases stayed unmatched. There are 15 residues in the CDR3. Germline V gene lookup returns CDR1 MNHNS and CDR2 SASEGT.

V and J are TRBV28 and TRBJ1-4; D remains ambiguous. The V gene's germline CDR1 is MDHEN and CDR2 SYDVKM. The CDR3 consists of 15 residues. The ends were cut back, 4 bases at V and 5 bases at J, with 14 bases in the middle. The CDR3 bases are TGTGCCAGCAGTTCACCAGACACGGAGAATGAAAAACTGTTTTTT. Its translation is CASSSPDTENEKLFF.

This clone came up a few times. The genes are TRBV28 and TRBJ1-2; D is ambiguous. V was pared by 3 bases and J by 2 bases, with 13 bases between. This CDR3 contains 15 residues. Germline CDR1 reads MDHEN; CDR2 reads SYDVKM. This CDR3 reads CASSFSPLQNYGYTF. The DNA for the CDR3 is TGTGCCAGCAGTTTCTCTCCCCTACAAAACTATGGCTACACCTTC.

V and J are TRBV9 and TRBJ2-3; 8 bases line up with TRBD2. This CDR3 is built from 14 residues. Germline CDR1 is SGDLS and CDR2 is YYNGEE. Trimming took 6 bases from V and 4 from J; bases not matched to a gene: 7. The CDR3 region is CASNPSGSPDTQYF. DNA for the CDR3: TGTGCCAGCAACCCGAGCGGGAGCCCAGATACGCAGTATTTT.

V is TRBV15 and J is TRBJ1-5; D gene uncertain. Trimming stripped 0 bases from V and 2 bases from J, with 8 bases between. From germline, CDR1 is LNHNV and CDR2 YYDKDF (reference sequence). The CDR3 consists of 15 residues. CDR3 bases: TGTGCCACCAGCAGAGACAGGAGAGGCAATCAGCCCCAGCATTTT. It encodes CATSRDRRGNQPQHF.